This is a list of T cell receptor beta chains from one sample in a study of technical replicates of blood from several donors. Profiled with immunoSEQ multiplex PCR; TCRdb holds only in-frame clones, not every one. Among tens of thousands of clones listed, roughly 94% were seen once. The sample consisted of T cells isolated from PBMCs. The receptors come from a human donor in good health. CDR3s include the opening cysteine and the closing phenylalanine or tryptophan. A D gene is named only where the DNA matches it firmly. Some rows have no size entry. The others give once, few or many, or a class for an expanded clone.

clone size,J gene,V gene,D gene,CDR3 protein,CDR3 DNA
once,TRBJ1-1,TRBV4-2,-,CASSQDTGRQAFF,TGTGCCAGCAGCCAAGATACAGGGCGGCAGGCTTTCTTT
-,TRBJ1-4,TRBV6-5,-,CASDPHSGTNEKLFF,TGTGCCAGCGACCCCCACAGCGGCACTAATGAAAAACTGTTTTTT
-,TRBJ1-2,TRBV30,-,CAWSVSLQGKGYTF,TGTGCCTGGAGTGTGAGTCTCCAGGGAAAAGGCTACACCTTC
-,TRBJ2-2,TRBV18,-,CASSVTGYTGELFF,TGTGCCAGCTCGGTAACAGGGTACACCGGGGAGCTGTTTTTT
-,TRBJ2-4,TRBV6-1,TRBD1,CASSLRQGWDIQYF,TGTGCCAGCAGTCTACGACAGGGATGGGACATTCAGTACTTC
-,TRBJ2-7,TRBV27,-,CASSPRGTYEQYF,TGTGCCAGCAGTCCCAGGGGAACCTACGAGCAGTACTTC
once,TRBJ2-7,TRBV7-9,TRBD2,CASSLDAGEAYEQYF,TGTGCCAGCAGCTTAGATGCGGGAGAGGCCTACGAGCAGTACTTC
-,TRBJ2-3,TRBV5-1,TRBD1,CASSLGGTVTDTQYF,TGCGCCAGCAGCTTGGGAGGGACAGTCACAGATACGCAGTATTTT
-,TRBJ2-3,TRBV7-9,-,CASFTDPTDTQYF,TGTGCCAGCTTTACAGATCCCACAGATACGCAGTATTTT
once,TRBJ2-3,TRBV27,TRBD1,CASSPIISGTGHGADTQYF,TGTGCCAGCAGTCCCATTATATCCGGGACAGGGCATGGGGCAGATACGCAGTATTTT
-,TRBJ1-5,TRBV5-4,-,CASSLQGAGSHQPQHF,TGTGCCAGCAGCCTACAGGGAGCCGGTTCCCATCAGCCCCAGCATTTT
-,TRBJ1-5,TRBV6-6,-,CASSYSMGGNQPQHF,TGTGCCAGCAGTTACTCGATGGGGGGAAATCAGCCCCAGCATTTT
-,TRBJ2-3,TRBV30,TRBD2,CAWSARLAGVTDTQYF,TGTGCCTGGAGTGCGAGACTAGCGGGAGTGACAGATACGCAGTATTTT
-,TRBJ1-2,TRBV7-9,-,CASSLLEDRTDYGYTF,TGTGCCAGCAGCTTACTGGAAGATAGGACAGACTATGGCTACACCTTC
-,TRBJ2-1,TRBV19,TRBD2,CASSGLPGTIYNEQFF,TGTGCCAGTTCGGGGCTTCCCGGGACTATTTACAATGAGCAGTTCTTC
once,TRBJ2-6,TRBV30,TRBD2,CAGSGRAGANVLTF,TGTGCCGGTAGCGGGAGGGCTGGGGCCAACGTCCTGACTTTC
-,TRBJ2-5,TRBV9,-,CASSVGGRETQYF,TGTGCCAGCAGCGTAGGAGGGCGGGAGACCCAGTACTTC
-,TRBJ2-7,TRBV29-1,-,CSVETDYEQYF,TGCAGCGTTGAAACTGACTACGAGCAGTACTTC
-,TRBJ2-7,TRBV7-7,TRBD2,CASSLASGGSEQYF,TGTGCTAGCAGCTTAGCAAGCGGGGGCTCCGAGCAGTACTTC
-,TRBJ2-1,TRBV10-3,-,CAINAGAVSEQFF,TGTGCCATCAATGCAGGGGCAGTAAGTGAGCAGTTCTTC
-,TRBJ2-5,TRBV6-1,-,CASSRQETQYF,TGTGCCAGCAGTCGGCAAGAGACCCAGTACTTC
-,TRBJ2-5,TRBV19,TRBD2,CASSTGLAGGVETQYF,TGTGCCAGTAGTACGGGACTAGCGGGAGGGGTAGAGACCCAGTACTTC
-,TRBJ2-7,TRBV30,-,CAWGAGHSYEQYF,TGTGCCTGGGGAGCCGGACATTCCTACGAGCAGTACTTC
-,TRBJ2-6,TRBV6-6,TRBD2,CASSLRGVEANVLTF,TGTGCCAGCAGCCTTCGGGGGGTCGAAGCCAACGTCCTGACTTTC
-,TRBJ1-2,TRBV6-5,TRBD1,CASSYTYRGEGYGYTF,TGTGCCAGCAGTTACACTTACAGGGGAGAGGGCTATGGCTACACCTTC
-,TRBJ2-5,TRBV4-2,TRBD2,CASSPGGKQETQYF,TGTGCCAGCAGCCCGGGGGGGAAACAAGAGACCCAGTACTTC
-,TRBJ2-2,TRBV7-9,TRBD2,CASSTRAGEITNTGELFF,TGTGCCAGCAGCACCCGAGCGGGAGAAATTACGAACACCGGGGAGCTGTTTTTT
-,TRBJ2-1,TRBV7-2,TRBD2,CASSLSSLAGGRNEQFF,TGTGCCAGCAGCTTATCAAGCCTAGCGGGAGGGCGCAATGAGCAGTTCTTC
-,TRBJ1-1,TRBV6-8,-,CASSYYRDKNTEAFF,TGTGCCAGCAGTTACTACCGGGACAAAAACACTGAAGCTTTCTTT
-,TRBJ2-1,TRBV4-1,-,CASSPTTRGAHEQFF,TGCGCCAGCAGCCCAACTACCCGGGGGGCGCATGAGCAGTTCTTC
-,TRBJ2-2,TRBV21-1,-,CASSKLRVRDREKGGELFF,TGTGCCAGCAGCAAACTAAGGGTAAGGGACAGGGAGAAGGGCGGGGAGCTGTTTTTT
-,TRBJ1-4,TRBV5-6,-,CASSLTGGGEKLFF,TGTGCCAGCAGCTTGACCGGGGGGGGTGAAAAACTGTTTTTT
-,TRBJ2-1,TRBV14,-,CASSQEGLVFSYNEQFF,TGTGCCAGCAGCCAAGAGGGACTGGTTTTCTCCTACAATGAGCAGTTCTTC
-,TRBJ2-3,TRBV2,TRBD2,CASSEALRSAGVTDTQYF,TGTGCCAGCAGTGAAGCGCTAAGGTCGGCGGGAGTTACAGATACGCAGTATTTT
-,TRBJ2-1,TRBV13,-,CASSLGLSYNEQFF,TGTGCCAGCAGCTTAGGCCTCTCCTACAATGAGCAGTTCTTC
-,TRBJ2-1,TRBV6-5,TRBD1,CASSYKGRGNEQFF,TGTGCCAGCAGTTATAAGGGCAGGGGGAATGAGCAGTTCTTC
-,TRBJ1-3,TRBV7-9,-,CASSPALASGNTIYF,TGTGCCAGCAGCCCAGCTTTAGCCTCTGGAAACACCATATATTTT
-,TRBJ2-5,TRBV7-9,-,CALQQIVEQYF,TGTGCCCTACAGCAGATAGTAGAGCAGTACTTC
-,TRBJ2-7,TRBV9,TRBD1,CASSAGTGVYEQYF,TGTGCCAGCAGCGCGGGGACAGGGGTCTACGAGCAGTACTTC
-,TRBJ2-3,TRBV5-8,-,CASSLLQETNTQYF,TGTGCCAGCAGCCTACTACAGGAGACAAATACGCAGTATTTT
-,TRBJ2-5,TRBV5-5,-,CASSQASAWETQYF,TGTGCCAGCAGCCAAGCTAGCGCTTGGGAGACCCAGTACTTC
-,TRBJ2-2,TRBV7-2,-,CASSTRQLAGKLFF,TGTGCCAGCAGCACAAGGCAGCTGGCCGGGAAGCTGTTTTTT
-,TRBJ1-5,TRBV19,-,CASSIGTINQPQHF,TGTGCCAGTAGTATCGGGACAATCAATCAGCCCCAGCATTTT
-,TRBJ1-1,TRBV28,-,CASSPGVNTEAFF,TGTGCCAGCAGTCCCGGGGTCAACACTGAAGCTTTCTTT
-,TRBJ1-5,TRBV19,-,CASSGNNQPQHF,TGTGCCAGCTCAGGTAACAATCAGCCCCAGCATTTT
-,TRBJ2-7,TRBV7-3,TRBD2,CASSISSGTYEQYF,TGTGCCAGCAGCATCTCTAGCGGAACTTACGAGCAGTACTTC
-,TRBJ2-5,TRBV18,TRBD2,CASSPQLAGIQETQYF,TGTGCCAGCTCACCGCAACTAGCGGGGATCCAAGAGACCCAGTACTTC